The clone carrying this T cell receptor (beta chain) appeared many times. No antigen is known for it. From the multiplex PCR reads, TCRdb called clonotypes with MiXCR, one entry per CDR3 protein. The sample holds about 150,000 distinct CDR3 sequences, about 33% seen once. The sample belongs to a study of breast tumors, draining lymph nodes, adjacent tissues. General study findings and limits: Luminal-like breast cancer showed significantly greater tumor-nontumor repertoire similarity than basal-like breast cancer did. Tumors had less TCR diversity than lymph nodes, more than nontumor tissue.

Samples came from axillary lymph nodes draining the breast cancer. Sequencing was performed on axillary lymph node tissue. The TCR was taken from a female donor with breast cancer. Some clones in this sample may be carry-over from other donors' samples.

CDR3 bases: TGTGCCAGTAGTCCCCGACAGGGGTCCCAGCATTTT. Its translation: CASSPRQGSQHF. The chain uses TRBV19 and TRBJ1-5, with TRBD1 identical over 8 bases. This CDR3 is built from 12 residues. From germline, CDR1 is LNHDA and CDR2 SQIVND (reference sequence). Trimming removed 5 bases from V and 11 bases from J; junction bases left unmatched: 5.